Below are 23 T cell receptor beta chains sequenced from a single sample in a study of blood T cells in healthy people across ages. The authors ran a second PCR of roughly 6 to 12 cycles using a sample-barcoded 5' primer and a J-beta primer mix. TCRdb passed the 5' RACE reads through MiXCR, listing each CDR3 protein once. This table has 710,000 or so distinct CDR3 sequences, about 32% appearing once. The material sequenced was blood. These TCRs come from a woman at least 80 years old in good health.

The chain is built from TRBV6-2 or TRBV6-3 and TRBJ1-5; TRBD1 matches at 7 bases. The V segment lost 6 bases and the J segment 0 bases; nucleotides outside the gene matches: 11. Germline-derived CDR1 and CDR2 are MNHEY and SVGEGT. CDR3 length: 17 residues. CDR3 sequence (DNA): TGTGCCAGCAGAAACGCCGGGACAGCTTATAGCAATCAGCCCCAGCATTTT. It translates to CASRNAGTAYSNQPQHF.

A word on this clonotype: A single base separates this from a much larger clone, so it may be a read error. The V gene is TRBV28, the J gene TRBJ2-1; 11 bases align to TRBD1. This CDR3 contains 14 residues. The J segment lost 6 bases and the V segment lost 6 bases, leaving 4 bases of the junction unmatched. Germline lookup yields CDR1 MDHEN and CDR2 SYDVKM. The CDR3 sequence is CASRGGQGVNEQFF. Here the CDR3 DNA reads TGTGCCAGCAGGGGGGGACAGGGGGTCAATGAGCAGTTCTTC.

This clonotype was seen ten or more times. The chain couples TRBV7-2 to TRBJ2-7; D gene unclear. The CDR3 is made up of 11 amino acids. V shed 4 bases and J shed 7 bases, with 8 bases lying between them. Germline CDR1 reads SGHTA; CDR2 reads FQGNSA. The CDR3 DNA is TGTGCCAGCAGCTCCGAGCTAGAGCAGTACTTC. It translates to CASSSELEQYF.

This clonotype was found once. A read error may produce the germline difference seen at one junction end. The gene calls are TRBV4-3 and TRBJ1-2; D is ambiguous. The CDR3 covers 13 residues. Germline assignment: CDR1 LGHNA and CDR2 YSLEER. The CDR3 loop reads CAGSPRQDYGYTF. The DNA of the CDR3 is TGCGCCGGCAGCCCTAGGCAGGACTATGGCTACACCTTC.

The chain employs TRBV2 and TRBJ2-3, with D possibly matching TRBD1 (6 bases). The CDR3 totals 13 residues. V lost 8 bases, J lost 1 base, and 10 bases lay in between. From germline, CDR1 is SNHLY and CDR2 FYNNEI. Written as DNA, the CDR3 is TGTGCCAGCGGCGAGGGGGGCACAGATACGCAGTATTTT. This gives the protein CASGEGGTDTQYF.

This clonotype was recorded many times. V is TRBV18 and J is TRBJ2-7; D remains unclear. V gave up 1 base and J gave up 4 bases, with 11 bases separating them. The CDR3 sequence is 14 residues long. Germline lookup yields CDR1 KGHSH and CDR2 LQKENI. The CDR3 DNA sequence: TGTGCCAGCTCACCACGTGGGCAGTCTTACGAGCAGTACTTC. Amino acid sequence: CASSPRGQSYEQYF. The variable domain in full, with the rest retrieved from reference TRBV18 and TRBJ2-7, is NAGVMQNPRHLVRRRGQEARLRCSPMKGHSHVYWYRQLPEEGLKFMVYLQKENIIDESGMPKERFSAEFPKEGPSILRIQQVVRGDSAAYFCASSPRGQSYEQYFGPGTRLTVT.

The table lists this clonotype with many counts. The chain recombines TRBV6-2 or TRBV6-3 with TRBJ2-3, with 7 positions matching TRBD2. J was trimmed by 3 bases and V by 5 bases; bases with no gene match: 5. CDR3 length: 14 amino acids. Looked up from germline, CDR1 is MNHEY and CDR2 is SVGEGT. The CDR3 spells CASSPWTRTDTQYF. The CDR3 coding sequence is TGTGCCAGCAGTCCTTGGACTAGAACAGATACGCAGTATTTT.

This clonotype appeared a few times. This sequence joins TRBV4-1 and TRBJ2-1; weak D call: TRBD2 (6 bases). The V end was cut by 0 bases, the J end by 9 bases, with 15 bases between. The CDR3 contains 15 residues. Germline V gives CDR1 MGHRA, CDR2 YSYEKL. The CDR3 is CASSQDWSSGGEQFF. In nucleotides, the CDR3 is TGCGCCAGCAGCCAAGATTGGAGTAGCGGCGGTGAGCAGTTCTTC.

This clonotype was found once. This may come from a read error, since a much larger clone is one base off. Without the conserved terminal phenylalanine or tryptophan, this CDR3 likely stems from a read error. The V gene is TRBV5-1, the J gene TRBJ2-1; the match to TRBD1 covers 7 bases. J lost 4 bases, V lost 4 bases, and 5 bases had no gene match. The CDR3 extends over 14 amino acids. From germline, CDR1 is SGHRS and CDR2 YFSETQ. CDR3 amino acids: CASSPPGQYNEQFS. The CDR3 DNA reads as TGCGCCAGCAGCCCACCGGGACAGTACAATGAGCAGTTCTCC.

The chain combines TRBV12-3 or TRBV12-4 with TRBJ2-3, with TRBD2 matching 7 bases. CDR3 length equals 16 residues. V lost 3 bases to trimming and J lost 3 bases; unmatched junction nucleotides: 9. This CDR3 reads CASSLVAGRGTDTQYF. CDR3 DNA: TGTGCCAGCAGTTTGGTGGCAGGGAGGGGTACAGATACGCAGTATTTT.

This clonotype was counted ten times or more. This rearrangement joins TRBV25-1 to TRBJ2-7; 7 bases align to TRBD1. CDR3 length: 14 amino acids. Trimming took 4 bases from V and 5 from J; bases not matched to a gene: 8. Germline CDR1 is MGHDK and CDR2 is SYGVNS. The CDR3 region is CASSARQGSHEQYF. DNA for the CDR3: TGTGCCAGCAGTGCTAGACAGGGATCCCACGAGCAGTACTTC.

This clonotype was detected a few times. The chain carries TRBV21-1 and TRBJ2-3; the table assigns TRBD2, which was not confirmed against the DNA. TRBV21-1 is an annotated pseudogene. The CDR3 runs to 17 residues. The CDR3 DNA reads as TGTGCCAGCAGCTCCTCCGGACGTTTTTTGGGCACAGATACGCAGTATTTT. This translates into CASSSSGRFLGTDTQYF.

Ten or more counts support this clonotype. J is TRBJ2-2 and V is TRBV29-1, with a possible D match to TRBD2 (5 bases). Per the germline V gene, CDR1 is SQVTM and CDR2 is ANQGSEA. This CDR3 has 14 residues. Trimming took off 6 bases at V and 4 bases at J, with 15 bases between the two ends. DNA of the CDR3: TGCAGCGTGGCCCGGGGTGGCCTCACCGGGGAGCTGTTTTTT. This encodes CSVARGGLTGELFF.

With regard to this clonotype: A much larger clone lies a single base off, so this may be a read error. V gene TRBV7-6 combines with J gene TRBJ1-5, with D perhaps matching TRBD1 (5 bases). The germline V gene has CDR1 SGHVS and CDR2 FNYEAQ. The CDR3 loop spans 13 amino acids. CDR3 in amino acids: CASSLAGDQPRHF. In nucleotides, the CDR3 is TGTGCCAGCAGCTTAGCAGGGGATCAGCCCCGGCATTTT.

This chain joins TRBV3-1 and TRBJ1-4; D unresolved. Germline loops: CDR1 LGHDT, CDR2 YNNKEL (reference sequence). The CDR3 spans 14 residues. V lost 4 bases to trimming and J lost 7 bases, with 13 bases between them. The CDR3, as DNA: TGTGCCAGCAGCCCACTTCGAGGGTCTGAAAAACTGTTTTTT. As protein: CASSPLRGSEKLFF.

V gene TRBV2 combines with J gene TRBJ1-2, with D perhaps matching TRBD1 (5 bases). This CDR3 has 13 residues. CDR1 SNHLY and CDR2 FYNNEI come from the germline V gene. Trimming left V 2 bases short and J 8 bases short, with 12 bases between. The CDR3 DNA is TGTGCCAGCAGTGAAAGAGGGACGGGCGGCTACACCTTC. This encodes CASSERGTGGYTF.

The chain employs TRBV20-1 and TRBJ2-4, with D possibly being TRBD2 (6 bases). The J call may be mistaken, given a closer DNA end match to TRBJ2-7. The germline gives CDR1 DFQATT, CDR2 SNEGSKA (reference sequence). CDR3 length: 16 residues. The DNA of the CDR3 is TGCAGTGTGCCCAGATTTGAGCAGGGACTTACCTACGAGCAGTACTTC. It yields the protein CSVPRFEQGLTYEQYF.

About this clonotype: Germline is not matched at one junction end, which may reflect a read error. The CDR3 DNA reads TGTGCCAGTGGCGGGACTAGAGATAACATCGGGGAGCTGTTTTTT. This codes for CASGGTRDNIGELFF. The chain recombines TRBV4-2 with TRBJ2-2; 8 bases match TRBD2. Germline V gene data show CDR1 as LGHNA and CDR2 as YNFKEQ. The CDR3 consists of 15 residues.

This clonotype was seen a few times. A read error may explain this, as a much larger clone is one base away. The rearrangement links TRBV6-5 to TRBJ2-7; TRBD1 matches at 9 bases. CDR3 length: 14 residues. Per germline, CDR1 MNHEY and CDR2 SVGAGI. J lost 6 bases, V lost 8 bases, and 11 bases had no gene match. As DNA, the CDR3 is TGTGCCAGCTCCAGGAGACAGGGGGGGGTCGAGCAGTACTTC. Amino acid sequence: CASSRRQGGVEQYF.

The chain couples TRBV16 to TRBJ2-1, with D possibly TRBD2 on 5 matching bases. Trimming shortened V by 3 bases and J by 9 bases, and 9 bases separated the two germline ends. The CDR3 is made up of 12 amino acids. In germline, CDR1 is KGHSY, CDR2 FQNENV. As DNA, the CDR3 is TGTGCCAGCAGCCACCTAGCTGGTGAGCAGTTCTTC. This sequence encodes CASSHLAGEQFF. The whole variable domain, filled in from reference TRBV16 and TRBJ2-1, reads GEEVAQTPKHLVRGEGQKAKLYCAPIKGHSYVFWYQQVLKNEFKFLISFQNENVFDETGMPKERFSAKCLPNSPCSLEIQATKLEDSAVYFCASSHLAGEQFFGPGTRLTVL.

Remarks on this clonotype: Sequence at one end of the junction differs from germline and may be a read error. The rearrangement joins TRBV11-2 to TRBJ2-1; a possible D gene is TRBD2 (5 bases). CDR1 and CDR2 from the germline V gene are SGHAT and FQNNGV. This CDR3 is 14 amino acids long. DNA for the CDR3: TGTGTCAGCAGCTTATCACGGGGTCGGAATGAACAGTTCTTC. Its translation: CVSSLSRGRNEQFF.

Comment on this clonotype: One end of the junction does not line up with germline, which may come from a read error. This chain joins TRBV3-1 and TRBJ2-5; 16 nucleotides align to TRBD2. CDR1 and CDR2 from the germline V gene are LGHDT and YNNKEL (reference sequence). The CDR3 consists of 17 residues. The CDR3 bases are TGTACCAGCAGCCAACCTCAGGGACTAGCGGGGGGGGAGACCCAGTACTTC. Protein: CTSSQPQGLAGGETQYF.

This clonotype came up many times. The chain is built from TRBV10-3 and TRBJ2-1, with 10 bases fitting TRBD1. Germline V gene data show CDR1 as ENHRY and CDR2 as SYGVKD. V dropped 10 bases and J dropped 7; count of bases not matched to a gene: 13. CDR3 length equals 15 residues. CDR3 protein: CATLGTGAQRNEQFF. The CDR3 DNA sequence: TGTGCCACCTTGGGGACAGGGGCTCAGCGGAATGAGCAGTTCTTC.